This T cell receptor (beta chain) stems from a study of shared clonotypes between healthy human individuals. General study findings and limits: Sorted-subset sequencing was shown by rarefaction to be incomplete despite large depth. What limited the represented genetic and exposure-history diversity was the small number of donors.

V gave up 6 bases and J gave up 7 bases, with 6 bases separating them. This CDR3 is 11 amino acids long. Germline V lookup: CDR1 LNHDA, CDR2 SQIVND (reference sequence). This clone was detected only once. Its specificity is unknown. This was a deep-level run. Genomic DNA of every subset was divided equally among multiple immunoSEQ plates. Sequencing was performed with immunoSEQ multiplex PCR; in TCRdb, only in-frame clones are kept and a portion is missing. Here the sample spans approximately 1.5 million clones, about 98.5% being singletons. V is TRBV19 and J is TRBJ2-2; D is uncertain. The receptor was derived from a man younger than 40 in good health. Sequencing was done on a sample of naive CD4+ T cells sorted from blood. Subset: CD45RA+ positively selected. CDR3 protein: CASSTDGELFF. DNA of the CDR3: TGTGCCAGTAGCACGGACGGGGAGCTGTTTTTT.